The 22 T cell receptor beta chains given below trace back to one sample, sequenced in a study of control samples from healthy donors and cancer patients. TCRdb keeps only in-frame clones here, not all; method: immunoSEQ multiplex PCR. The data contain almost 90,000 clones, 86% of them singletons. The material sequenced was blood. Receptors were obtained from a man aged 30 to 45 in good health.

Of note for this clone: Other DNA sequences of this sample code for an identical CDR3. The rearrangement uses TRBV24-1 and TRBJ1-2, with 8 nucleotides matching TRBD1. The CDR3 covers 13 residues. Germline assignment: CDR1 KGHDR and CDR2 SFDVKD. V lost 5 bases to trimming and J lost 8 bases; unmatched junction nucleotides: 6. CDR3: CATSAGGAGGYTF. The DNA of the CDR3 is TGTGCCACCAGTGCAGGGGGCGCTGGGGGCTACACCTTC.

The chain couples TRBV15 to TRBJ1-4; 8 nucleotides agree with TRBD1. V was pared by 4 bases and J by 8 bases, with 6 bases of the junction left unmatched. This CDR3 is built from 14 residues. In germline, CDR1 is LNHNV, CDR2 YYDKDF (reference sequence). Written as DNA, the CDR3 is TGTGCCACCAGCACAGGGGGCCGGGGAGAAAAACTGTTTTTT. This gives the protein CATSTGGRGEKLFF.

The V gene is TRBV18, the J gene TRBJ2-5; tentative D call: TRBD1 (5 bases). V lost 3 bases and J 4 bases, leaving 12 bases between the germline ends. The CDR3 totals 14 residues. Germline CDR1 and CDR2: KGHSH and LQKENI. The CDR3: CASSPLDQGETQYF. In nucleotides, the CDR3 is TGTGCCAGCTCACCCCTTGACCAGGGAGAGACCCAGTACTTC.

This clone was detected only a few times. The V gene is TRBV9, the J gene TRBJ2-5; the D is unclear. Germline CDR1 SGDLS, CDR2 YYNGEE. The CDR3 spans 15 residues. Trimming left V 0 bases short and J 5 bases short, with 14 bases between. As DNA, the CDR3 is TGTGCCAGCAGCGTAGGCTCTAGTGGGATGGAGACCCAGTACTTC. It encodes CASSVGSSGMETQYF.

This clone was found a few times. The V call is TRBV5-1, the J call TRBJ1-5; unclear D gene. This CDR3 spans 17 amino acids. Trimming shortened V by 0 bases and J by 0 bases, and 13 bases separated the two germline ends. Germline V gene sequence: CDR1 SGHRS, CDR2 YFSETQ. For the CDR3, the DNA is TGCGCCAGCAGCTTGGTGCGGGGATTCTATAGCAATCAGCCCCAGCATTTT. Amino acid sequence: CASSLVRGFYSNQPQHF.

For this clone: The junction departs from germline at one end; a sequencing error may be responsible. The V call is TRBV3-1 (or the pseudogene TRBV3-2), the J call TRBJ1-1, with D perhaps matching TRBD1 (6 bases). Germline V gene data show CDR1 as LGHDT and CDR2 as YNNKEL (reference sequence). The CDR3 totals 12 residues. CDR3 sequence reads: CASTQGGTEAFF. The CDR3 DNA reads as TGTGCCAGCACCCAAGGGGGGACTGAAGCTTTCTTT.

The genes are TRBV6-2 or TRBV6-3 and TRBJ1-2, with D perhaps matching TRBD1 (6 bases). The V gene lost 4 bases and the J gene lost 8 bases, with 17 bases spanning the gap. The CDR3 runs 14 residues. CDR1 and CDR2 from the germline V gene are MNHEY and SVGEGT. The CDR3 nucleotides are TGTGCCAGCAGTTCGAATCAGGGGCCGGGAGGCTACACCTTC. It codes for CASSSNQGPGGYTF.

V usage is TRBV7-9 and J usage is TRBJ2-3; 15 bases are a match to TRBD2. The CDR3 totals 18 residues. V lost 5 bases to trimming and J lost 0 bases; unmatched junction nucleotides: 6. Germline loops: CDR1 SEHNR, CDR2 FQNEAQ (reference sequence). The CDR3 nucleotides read TGTGCCAGCAGCCTTGGGACTAGCGGGGGGTTTAGCACAGATACGCAGTATTTT. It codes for CASSLGTSGGFSTDTQYF.

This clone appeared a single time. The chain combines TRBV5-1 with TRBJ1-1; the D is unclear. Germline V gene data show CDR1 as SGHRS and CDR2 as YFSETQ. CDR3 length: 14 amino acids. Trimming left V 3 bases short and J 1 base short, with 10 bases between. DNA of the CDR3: TGCGCCAGCAGCTCAAGGGTTTCGAACACTGAAGCTTTCTTT. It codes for CASSSRVSNTEAFF.

The CDR3 DNA reads TGTGCCAGCAGTTCAGACAGGGAGGGCAATCAGCCCCAGCATTTT. It encodes CASSSDREGNQPQHF. The chain uses TRBV6-5 and TRBJ1-5; 7 bases agree with TRBD1. The V gene's germline CDR1 is MNHEY and CDR2 SVGAGI. The length of the CDR3 is 15 residues. With 4 bases clipped from V and 2 bases from J, the junction kept 5 bases outside the gene matches.

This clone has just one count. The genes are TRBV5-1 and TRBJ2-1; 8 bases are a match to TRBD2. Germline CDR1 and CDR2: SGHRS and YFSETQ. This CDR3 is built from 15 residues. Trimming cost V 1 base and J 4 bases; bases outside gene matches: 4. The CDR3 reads CASSLTGGDYNEQFF. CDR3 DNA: TGCGCCAGCAGCTTGACCGGGGGGGATTACAATGAGCAGTTCTTC.

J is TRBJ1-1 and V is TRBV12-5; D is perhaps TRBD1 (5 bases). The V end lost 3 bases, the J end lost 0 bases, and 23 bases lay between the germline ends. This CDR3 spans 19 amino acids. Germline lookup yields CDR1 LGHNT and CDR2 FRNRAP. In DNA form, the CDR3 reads TGTGCTAGTGGTTTCAGGTACGGGGACTCCTCCATTATGAACACTGAAGCTTTCTTT. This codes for CASGFRYGDSSIMNTEAFF.

The CDR3 spells CATSGGSTGELFF. The DNA of the CDR3 is TGTGCCACCAGTGGAGGGTCCACCGGGGAGCTGTTTTTT. V gene TRBV24-1 combines with J gene TRBJ2-2, with D possibly being TRBD2 (5 bases). Trimming cost V 5 bases and J 4 bases, with 7 bases left between them. This CDR3 has 13 residues. Germline V gene data show CDR1 as KGHDR and CDR2 as SFDVKD.

CDR3 in amino acids: CASSFRSGTQAFF. CDR3 DNA: TGTGCCAGCAGCTTCAGGTCCGGGACCCAAGCTTTCTTT. This sequence joins TRBV12-3 or TRBV12-4 and TRBJ1-1; TRBD1 might be the D (5 bases). The germline V and J ends were trimmed by 6 bases and 9 bases, with 17 bases remaining between them. This CDR3 spans 13 amino acids.

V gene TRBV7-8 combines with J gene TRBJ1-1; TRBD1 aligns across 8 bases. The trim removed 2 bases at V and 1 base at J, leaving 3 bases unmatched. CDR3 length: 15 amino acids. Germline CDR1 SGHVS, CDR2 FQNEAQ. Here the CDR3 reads CASSLLGTGNTEAFF. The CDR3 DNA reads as TGTGCCAGCAGCTTACTGGGGACAGGGAACACTGAAGCTTTCTTT.

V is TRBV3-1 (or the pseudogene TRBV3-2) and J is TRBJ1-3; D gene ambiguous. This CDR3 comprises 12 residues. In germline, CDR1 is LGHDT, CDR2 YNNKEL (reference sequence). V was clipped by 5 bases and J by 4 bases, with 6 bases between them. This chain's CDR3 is CASSYSGNTIYF. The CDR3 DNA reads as TGTGCCAGCAGCTATTCCGGAAACACCATATATTTT.

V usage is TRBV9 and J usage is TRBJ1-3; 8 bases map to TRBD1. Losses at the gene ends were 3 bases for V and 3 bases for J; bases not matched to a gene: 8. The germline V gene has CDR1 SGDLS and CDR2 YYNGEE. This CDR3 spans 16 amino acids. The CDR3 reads CASSARTGSNGNTIYF. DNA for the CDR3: TGTGCCAGCAGCGCCCGGACAGGGTCGAATGGAAACACCATATATTTT.

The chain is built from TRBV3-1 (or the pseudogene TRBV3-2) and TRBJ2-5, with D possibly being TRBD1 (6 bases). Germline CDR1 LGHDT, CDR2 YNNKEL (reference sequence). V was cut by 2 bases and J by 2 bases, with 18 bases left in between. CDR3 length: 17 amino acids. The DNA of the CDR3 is TGTGCCAGCAGCCAATCGGCGGAAGGGACAACTCAAGAGACCCAGTACTTC. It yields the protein CASSQSAEGTTQETQYF.

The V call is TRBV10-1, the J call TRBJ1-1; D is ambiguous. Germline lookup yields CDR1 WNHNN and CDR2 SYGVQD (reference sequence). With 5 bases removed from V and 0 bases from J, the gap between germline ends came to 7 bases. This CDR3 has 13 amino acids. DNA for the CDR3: TGCGCCAGCAGTTCCGAGGTGAACACTGAAGCTTTCTTT. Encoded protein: CASSSEVNTEAFF.

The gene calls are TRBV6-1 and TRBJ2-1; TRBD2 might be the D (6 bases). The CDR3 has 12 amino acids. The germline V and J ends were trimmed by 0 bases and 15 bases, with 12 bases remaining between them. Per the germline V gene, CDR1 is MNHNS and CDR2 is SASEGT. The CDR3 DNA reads TGTGCCAGCAGTGAAGCCGGAGGGTGTCCGTTCTTC. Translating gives CASSEAGGCPFF.

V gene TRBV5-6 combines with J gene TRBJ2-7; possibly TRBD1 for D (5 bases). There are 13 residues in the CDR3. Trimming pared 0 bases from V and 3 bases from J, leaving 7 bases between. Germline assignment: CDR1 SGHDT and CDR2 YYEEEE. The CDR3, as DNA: TGTGCCAGCAGCTTGGGACAGCTCTACGAGCAGTACGTC. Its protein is CASSLGQLYEQYV.

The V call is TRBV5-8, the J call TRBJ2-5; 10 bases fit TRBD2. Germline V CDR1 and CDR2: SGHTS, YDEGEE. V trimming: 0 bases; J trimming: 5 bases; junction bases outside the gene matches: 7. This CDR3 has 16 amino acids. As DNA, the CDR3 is TGTGCCAGCAGCTTGGCGGCTAGCGGGGGCTGGGAGACCCAGTACTTC. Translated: CASSLAASGGWETQYF.